The 7 T cell receptor beta chains listed next were all sequenced from one sample in a study of blood T cell repertoires in COVID-19. The repertoire was sequenced with immunoSEQ multiplex PCR; TCRdb's copy has only in-frame clones and lacks some. The sample lists about 370,000 clones, about 87% occurring once. The specimen sequenced was peripheral blood. Receptors were obtained from a woman between 25 and 40 years old with COVID-19, enrolled during active disease.

The J gene is TRBJ2-7, the V gene TRBV25-1; D is possibly TRBD2 (5 bases). Germline assignment: CDR1 MGHDK and CDR2 SYGVNS. V was clipped by 8 bases and J by 3 bases, with 11 bases between them. The CDR3 totals 12 residues. The CDR3 protein is CASAPSGYEQYF. CDR3 in DNA: TGTGCCAGCGCCCCCAGCGGCTACGAGCAGTACTTC.

For the CDR3, the DNA is TGTGCTAGTGGTTTGGGACTAGCTGACAATGAGCAGTTCTTC. Protein sequence: CASGLGLADNEQFF. V and J are TRBV12-5 and TRBJ2-1; TRBD2 matches 7 bases. The CDR3 runs to 14 residues. The ends lost 1 base at V and 5 bases at J; junction bases unmatched: 2. CDR1 is LGHNT and CDR2 is FRNRAP in the germline V gene.

A single count supports this clone. This sequence joins TRBV7-8 and TRBJ2-2; D perhaps matches TRBD2 (5 bases). Germline V gives CDR1 SGHVS, CDR2 FQNEAQ. Trimming removed 3 bases from V and 1 base from J, with 12 bases in between. The CDR3 is 16 residues long. The CDR3 nucleotides are TGTGCCAGCAGCTTGCATCCACGGGGGAACACCGGGGAGCTGTTTTTT. Translation gives CASSLHPRGNTGELFF.

This clone was seen a single time. V usage is TRBV28 and J usage is TRBJ2-1, with 8 bases lining up with TRBD2. CDR3 size: 14 residues. The germline gives CDR1 MDHEN, CDR2 SYDVKM. Trimming took 3 bases from V and 9 from J; bases not matched to a gene: 7. The CDR3 protein is CASSLGLGLAEQFF. CDR3 DNA: TGTGCCAGCAGTTTGGGACTAGGGCTCGCTGAGCAGTTCTTC.

This chain joins TRBV24-1 and TRBJ2-7; TRBD2 matches at 10 bases. In germline, CDR1 is KGHDR, CDR2 SFDVKD. After removal of 3 bases from V and 6 bases from J, the junction contained 10 bases not matched to a gene. The CDR3 has 16 residues. The CDR3 sequence: CATSDGGASGRFEQYF. The CDR3 DNA follows: TGTGCCACCAGTGATGGAGGGGCTAGCGGGAGATTCGAGCAGTACTTC.

The chain uses TRBV30 and TRBJ1-5; 7 nucleotides agree with TRBD1. V lost 3 bases to trimming and J lost 4 bases; unmatched junction nucleotides: 9. The CDR3 sequence is 15 residues long. In germline, CDR1 is GTSNPN, CDR2 SVGIG (reference sequence). This chain's CDR3 is CAWSPSGTVNQPQHF. The CDR3 region has the DNA TGTGCCTGGAGCCCATCCGGGACAGTAAATCAGCCCCAGCATTTT. Full variable domain (rest looked up from reference TRBV30 and TRBJ1-5): SQTIHQWPATLVQPVGSPLSLECTVEGTSNPNLYWYRQAAGRGLQLLFYSVGIGQISSEVPQNLSASRPQDRQFILSSKKLLLSDSGFYLCAWSPSGTVNQPQHFGDGTRLSIL.

This chain connects TRBV6-5 to TRBJ1-3; no definite D call. In germline, CDR1 is MNHEY, CDR2 SVGAGI. CDR3 length equals 13 residues. V was shortened by 7 bases and J by 0 bases, with 7 bases between the two germline ends. CDR3 amino acids: CASTLSSGNTIYF. In DNA form, the CDR3 reads TGTGCCAGCACCTTGAGCTCTGGAAACACCATATATTTT.